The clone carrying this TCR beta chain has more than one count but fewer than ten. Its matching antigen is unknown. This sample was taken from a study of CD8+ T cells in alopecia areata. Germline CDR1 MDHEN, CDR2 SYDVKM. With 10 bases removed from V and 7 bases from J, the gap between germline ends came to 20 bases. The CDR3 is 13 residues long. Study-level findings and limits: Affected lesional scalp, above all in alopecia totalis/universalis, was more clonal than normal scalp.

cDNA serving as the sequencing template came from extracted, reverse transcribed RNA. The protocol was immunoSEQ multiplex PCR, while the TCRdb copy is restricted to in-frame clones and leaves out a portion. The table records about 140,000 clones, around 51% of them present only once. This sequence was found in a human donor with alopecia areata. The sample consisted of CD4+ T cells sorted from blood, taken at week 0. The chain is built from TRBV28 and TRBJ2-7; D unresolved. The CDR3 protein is CAIAVDGLGEQYF. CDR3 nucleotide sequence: TGTGCCATCGCCGTTGACGGGCTGGGGGAGCAGTACTTC.